The present T cell receptor (beta chain) was sequenced within a study of blood T cell repertoires in COVID-19. Per the original data handling: The authors estimated nucleated cell counts from reference gene primer amplification. The repertoire was sequenced with immunoSEQ multiplex PCR; TCRdb's copy has only in-frame clones and lacks some. The DNA gave D and trimming, while V, J and clone size come from that table. Among approximately 100,000 clones, 80% to 95% were seen once, and the ten largest hold around 6%. CDR3 length: 14 residues. The ends were cut back, 5 bases at V and 2 bases at J, with 12 bases in the middle. Per the germline V gene, CDR1 is LNHDA and CDR2 is SQIVND (reference sequence).

The clonotype originates from a man in his sixties or seventies with acute or convalescent COVID-19. Sequencing was performed on peripheral blood. The chain has TRBV19 and TRBJ1-2; D is ambiguous. The CDR3 is CASSSSNSNYGYTF. The DNA of the CDR3 is TGTGCCAGTAGTTCATCTAATTCAAACTATGGCTACACCTTC.